What follows are 20 T cell receptor beta chains derived from one specimen sequenced in a study of T-cell memory formation after mild COVID-19. TCRdb reprocessed the 5' RACE reads via MiXCR and lists one record per CDR3 protein. The sample lists 190,000 or so distinct CDR3 sequences; about 21% were seen once. What was sequenced was PBMCs or a T cell subset sorted from them (not recorded which). These receptors all stem from an adult woman who had mild COVID-19 (a few samples of this study predate the infection). Cell type and time point are not known.

The rearrangement joins TRBV20-1 to TRBJ1-5; D might be TRBD1 (5 bases). The CDR3 is 18 amino acids. In germline, CDR1 is DFQATT, CDR2 SNEGSKA (reference sequence). V was pared by 3 bases and J by 1 base, with 22 bases between. The CDR3 region is CSASNYPQGGQSNQPQHF. The CDR3 coding sequence is TGCAGTGCTAGTAACTACCCCCAGGGCGGACAAAGCAATCAGCCCCAGCATTTT.

This clonotype has only a few counts. The chain recombines TRBV14 with TRBJ2-3; D call uncertain. Germline CDR1 SGHDN, CDR2 FVKESK. V gave up 0 bases and J gave up 4 bases, with 2 bases separating them. The CDR3 is 12 residues long. The CDR3 nucleotides read TGTGCCAGCAGCCAAGATTCAGATACGCAGTATTTT. The encoded protein is CASSQDSDTQYF. The full variable domain, rest sourced from reference TRBV14 and TRBJ2-3, is EAGVTQFPSHSVIEKGQTVTLRCDPISGHDNLYWYRRVMGKEIKFLLHFVKESKQDESGMPNNRFLAERTGGTYSTLKVQPAELEDSGVYFCASSQDSDTQYFGPGTRLTVL.

In its sample, this clonotype was seen a few times. The gene calls are TRBV7-9 and TRBJ2-2; 10 bases match TRBD2. There are 18 residues in the CDR3. Germline V CDR1 and CDR2: SEHNR, FQNEAQ (reference sequence). V was clipped by 2 bases and J by 6 bases; unmatched bases: 12. The CDR3 sequence is CASSLMPSGSMEAGELFF. DNA for the CDR3: TGTGCCAGCAGCTTAATGCCTAGCGGGAGCATGGAGGCCGGGGAGCTGTTTTTT. The full variable domain, its missing parts supplied by reference TRBV7-9 and TRBJ2-2, is DTGVSQNPRHKITKRGQNVTFRCDPISEHNRLYWYRQTLGQGPEFLTYFQNEAQLEKSRLLSDRFSAERPKGSFSTLEIQRTEQGDSAMYLCASSLMPSGSMEAGELFFGEGSRLTVL.

This clonotype was counted only a few times. This CDR3 reads CASSSPGGGPSYNEQFF. CDR3 sequence (DNA): TGTGCCAGCAGCTCCCCGGGCGGGGGTCCCTCCTACAATGAGCAGTTCTTC. The chain uses TRBV5-4 and TRBJ2-1; 7 nucleotides align to TRBD2. The CDR3 has 17 amino acids. V was pared by 3 bases and J by 0 bases, with 9 bases of the junction left unmatched. The germline gives CDR1 SGHNT, CDR2 YYREEE (reference sequence).

The chain has TRBV30 and TRBJ2-3; the D is unclear. Trimming shortened V by 3 bases and J by 5 bases, and 3 bases separated the two germline ends. The CDR3 runs to 10 residues. CDR1 GTSNPN and CDR2 SVGIG come from the germline V gene (reference sequence). Written as DNA, the CDR3 is TGTGCCTGGAGAATAGATACGCAGTATTTT. Protein product: CAWRIDTQYF. The whole variable domain, filled in from reference TRBV30 and TRBJ2-3, reads SQTIHQWPATLVQPVGSPLSLECTVEGTSNPNLYWYRQAAGRGLQLLFYSVGIGQISSEVPQNLSASRPQDRQFILSSKKLLLSDSGFYLCAWRIDTQYFGPGTRLTVL.

This clonotype was counted a few times. The rearrangement uses TRBV5-6 and TRBJ1-1, with unresolved D. CDR1 and CDR2 (germline): SGHDT, YYEEEE. Trimming shortened V by 0 bases and J by 7 bases, and 10 bases separated the two germline ends. The CDR3 sequence is 13 residues long. This CDR3 is CASSLGQVSEAFF. Written as DNA, the CDR3 is TGTGCCAGCAGCTTGGGTCAGGTTAGTGAAGCTTTCTTT.

The chain has TRBV12-3 or TRBV12-4 and TRBJ1-1; D may be TRBD1 (5 bases). V lost 6 bases, J lost 5 bases, and 10 bases lay in between. This CDR3 has 12 amino acids. The CDR3 sequence is CASRLGETEAFF. CDR3 bases: TGTGCCAGCAGACTAGGGGAGACTGAAGCTTTCTTT.

The chain is built from TRBV30 and TRBJ2-5, with TRBD2 identical over 9 bases. This CDR3 comprises 16 residues. The ends lost 4 bases at V and 5 bases at J; junction bases unmatched: 14. Germline values: CDR1 GTSNPN, CDR2 SVGIG (reference sequence). This CDR3 is CAWTQRAGGPRETQYF. The CDR3 nucleotides are TGTGCCTGGACCCAAAGAGCGGGGGGCCCGCGGGAGACCCAGTACTTC. Full variable domain (missing parts from reference TRBV30 and TRBJ2-5): SQTIHQWPATLVQPVGSPLSLECTVEGTSNPNLYWYRQAAGRGLQLLFYSVGIGQISSEVPQNLSASRPQDRQFILSSKKLLLSDSGFYLCAWTQRAGGPRETQYFGPGTRLLVL.

This clonotype was picked up a small number of times. This rearrangement joins TRBV20-1 to TRBJ2-3; D perhaps matches TRBD2 (7 bases). The V gene's germline CDR1 is DFQATT and CDR2 SNEGSKA (reference sequence). Trimming took 5 bases from V and 4 from J, leaving 13 bases between them. This CDR3 is 13 amino acids long. In nucleotides, the CDR3 is TGCAGTGCTTCCCGGGGGGCCCCAGATACGCAGTATTTT. It translates to CSASRGAPDTQYF.

This clonotype was detected only a few times. The chain joins TRBV7-3 to TRBJ2-1, with 11 positions matching TRBD2. The CDR3 runs 14 residues. The V segment lost 3 bases and the J segment 10 bases; nucleotides outside the gene matches: 5. Per the germline V gene, CDR1 is SGHTA and CDR2 is FQGTGA. CDR3 sequence reads: CASSFSGGAAEQFF. Here the CDR3 DNA reads TGTGCCAGCAGCTTTAGCGGGGGGGCTGCGGAGCAGTTCTTC.

This clonotype turned up a few times. The chain is built from TRBV2 and TRBJ2-1; 9 positions agree with TRBD2. Germline CDR1 SNHLY, CDR2 FYNNEI. V shed 4 bases and J 7 bases; nucleotides not matched to a gene: 14. The CDR3 has 17 residues. CDR3: CASSVRMAGGPRNEQFF. The CDR3 DNA sequence: TGTGCCAGCAGTGTCCGGATGGCGGGAGGGCCTCGAAATGAGCAGTTCTTC. Using reference TRBV2 and TRBJ2-1 for the parts outside the CDR3, the full variable domain is EPEVTQTPSHQVTQMGQEVILRCVPISNHLYFYWYRQILGQKVEFLVSFYNNEISEKSEIFDDQFSVERPDGSNFTLKIRSTKLEDSAMYFCASSVRMAGGPRNEQFFGPGTRLTVL.

This chain connects TRBV7-6 to TRBJ1-2, with no clear D. Germline CDR1 SGHVS, CDR2 FNYEAQ. Trimming took 5 bases from V and 2 from J, leaving 9 bases between them. The CDR3 covers 13 residues. The CDR3 spells CASSPTVNYGYTF. DNA of the CDR3: TGTGCCAGCAGCCCGACGGTAAACTATGGCTACACCTTC.

In its sample, this clonotype was seen many times. This chain connects TRBV7-2 to TRBJ1-5; tentatively, D is TRBD1 (5 bases). CDR1 SGHTA and CDR2 FQGNSA come from the germline V gene. The V end lost 1 base, the J end lost 6 bases, and 10 bases lay between the germline ends. There are 14 residues in the CDR3. CDR3 sequence: CASSLEGMFQPQHF. CDR3 in DNA: TGTGCCAGCAGCTTAGAGGGGATGTTTCAGCCCCAGCATTTT.

This clonotype occurred a few times. The CDR3 DNA reads TGTGCCAGCAGCCATGGACCTACCTACGAGCAGTACTTC. Its protein is CASSHGPTYEQYF. The chain joins TRBV4-2 to TRBJ2-7, with D unclear. CDR3 length: 13 amino acids. The V end was cut by 3 bases, the J end by 2 bases, with 8 bases between. Germline V gene sequence: CDR1 LGHNA, CDR2 YNFKEQ.

This clonotype was seen only a few times. The chain carries TRBV30 and TRBJ1-6; unclear D gene. Germline-derived CDR1 and CDR2 are GTSNPN and SVGIG (reference sequence). This CDR3 contains 13 residues. Trimming shortened V by 1 base and J by 9 bases, and 10 bases separated the two germline ends. CDR3 sequence reads: CAWSASETSPLHF. The CDR3 region has the DNA TGTGCCTGGAGTGCCTCGGAGACTTCACCCCTCCACTTT.

In this sample, this clonotype turned up a few times. This chain uses TRBV7-8 with TRBJ2-5; no clear D gene. With 7 bases removed from V and 5 bases from J, the gap between germline ends came to 17 bases. There are 14 residues in the CDR3. Germline V gene lookup returns CDR1 SGHVS and CDR2 FQNEAQ. CDR3 region: CASTPTISSETQYF. The CDR3 DNA reads TGTGCCAGCACCCCGACGATTAGCAGTGAGACCCAGTACTTC.

The V and J genes are TRBV2 and TRBJ1-1; TRBD1 aligns across 7 bases. Looked up from germline, CDR1 is SNHLY and CDR2 is FYNNEI. The CDR3 is 12 residues long. V was clipped by 10 bases and J by 6 bases; unmatched bases: 8. The chain's CDR3 is CATLGTEPEAFF. The CDR3 DNA sequence: TGTGCCACCTTAGGGACAGAGCCTGAAGCTTTCTTT.

This clonotype was seen a few times. The genes are TRBV7-3 and TRBJ2-1; D perhaps matches TRBD1 (6 bases). The germline CDR1 and CDR2 sequences are SGHTA and FQGTGA. V lost 5 bases and J 6 bases, leaving 17 bases between the germline ends. The CDR3 totals 15 residues. CDR3 nucleotides: TGTGCCAGCAGCGCTACAGGGAATTTGGGCAATGAGCAGTTCTTC. This codes for CASSATGNLGNEQFF.

The chain uses TRBV14 and TRBJ2-5; no definite D call. The CDR3 sequence is 14 residues long. V was shortened by 2 bases and J by 4 bases, with 11 bases between the two germline ends. Germline CDR1 reads SGHDN; CDR2 reads FVKESK. The CDR3 loop is CASSQFQVGETQYF. CDR3 nucleotide sequence: TGTGCCAGCAGCCAATTTCAGGTTGGAGAGACCCAGTACTTC.

Only a few counts were recorded for this clonotype. The V call is TRBV24-1, the J call TRBJ2-5, with D possibly being TRBD2 (5 bases). This CDR3 has 16 amino acids. The germline V gene has CDR1 KGHDR and CDR2 SFDVKD. V lost 4 bases and J 4 bases, leaving 18 bases between the germline ends. Here the CDR3 DNA reads TGTGCCACCAGTGACTTACTAGAGCTTTTCTCAGAGACCCAGTACTTC. It is translated as CATSDLLELFSETQYF.